These 18 T cell receptor beta chains share one sample of origin, sequenced in a study of CD8 T cells in ankylosing spondylitis. MiXCR was run by TCRdb on the 5' RACE reads, yielding one entry per CDR3 protein. The profile shows almost 250,000 distinct CDR3 sequences, over 30% of them singletons. The sequencing input was blood, either unsorted or a sorted T cell fraction (not recorded which). These receptors came from a male donor with ankylosing spondylitis or in good health (not recorded which).

This clonotype showed up just a few times. This rearrangement joins TRBV7-9 to TRBJ1-1, with TRBD1 matching over 7 bases. Germline values: CDR1 SEHNR, CDR2 FQNEAQ (reference sequence). Trimming removed 5 bases from V and 7 bases from J; junction bases left unmatched: 4. This CDR3 region has 12 residues. DNA for the CDR3: TGTGCCAGCAGCCTAGGACAGGTTGAAGCTTTCTTT. Protein: CASSLGQVEAFF.

The V and J genes are TRBV6-5 and TRBJ2-7; D is undetermined. V gave up 6 bases and J gave up 7 bases, with 10 bases separating them. Germline V CDR1 and CDR2: MNHEY, SVGAGI. The CDR3 is 11 residues long. The CDR3 DNA is TGTGCCAGCAGGGGAAAAGCAGAGCAGTACTTC. Amino acid sequence: CASRGKAEQYF.

The rearrangement uses TRBV12-3 or TRBV12-4 and TRBJ2-7, with 9 positions matching TRBD1. The CDR3 totals 15 residues. Losses at the gene ends were 6 bases for V and 3 bases for J; bases not matched to a gene: 9. The CDR3 spells CASRAGTGRGYEQYF. The CDR3 DNA is TGTGCCAGCAGGGCCGGGACAGGGCGAGGCTACGAGCAGTACTTC.

The chain has TRBV5-8 and TRBJ2-3; D unclear. V lost 3 bases and J lost 10, with 15 bases in between. The CDR3 length is 13 residues. CDR1 is SGHTS, CDR2 YDEGEE, per germline. CDR3 DNA sequence: TGTGCCAGCAGCTCCCCACCCGAGAGTTCGCAGTATTTT. Translating it yields CASSSPPESSQYF.

This chain connects TRBV27 to TRBJ2-3; no clear D. V gave up 3 bases and J gave up 4 bases, with 5 bases separating them. The CDR3 spans 12 residues. Germline lookup yields CDR1 MNHEY and CDR2 SMNVEV (reference sequence). The CDR3 sequence: CASSFSSDTQYF. CDR3 sequence (DNA): TGTGCCAGCAGTTTTAGCTCAGATACGCAGTATTTT.

The genes are TRBV9 and TRBJ1-1; 11 nucleotides line up with TRBD1. The J segment lost 5 bases and the V segment lost 2 bases, leaving 8 bases of the junction unmatched. This CDR3 has 16 residues. CDR1 and CDR2 (germline): SGDLS, YYNGEE. The DNA for the CDR3 is TGTGCCAGCAGCGTTGGACAGGGGGCGGAAGGGACTGAAGCTTTCTTT. Protein: CASSVGQGAEGTEAFF.

This clonotype was seen more than once but under ten times. The gene calls are TRBV15 and TRBJ2-7; the D gene could be TRBD1 or TRBD2 (5 bases each). From germline, CDR1 is LNHNV and CDR2 YYDKDF (reference sequence). Trimming pared 0 bases from V and 2 bases from J, leaving 11 bases between. CDR3 length: 15 residues. The CDR3 bases are TGTGCCACCAGCAGAGATCGAGGGGACGCCTACGAGCAGTACTTC. It codes for CATSRDRGDAYEQYF.

This clonotype was recorded once. The CDR3 spells CASSDGTSRPDTQYF. CDR3 in DNA: TGTGCCAGCAGCGACGGGACTAGTAGGCCAGATACGCAGTATTTT. The V and J genes are TRBV2 and TRBJ2-3; 8 bases map to TRBD2. The CDR3 sequence is 15 residues long. V lost 6 bases and J lost 4; bases outside the gene matches: 9. CDR1 is SNHLY, CDR2 FYNNEI, per germline.

The chain employs TRBV7-9 and TRBJ2-7, with 7 bases that match TRBD1. Trimming removed 7 bases from V and 2 bases from J; junction bases left unmatched: 8. Per germline, CDR1 SEHNR and CDR2 FQNEAQ (reference sequence). The CDR3 has 14 amino acids. CDR3 bases: TGTGCCAGCACCTCCGGGACAGTCGCCTACGAGCAGTACTTC. This translates into CASTSGTVAYEQYF.

This clonotype was found a few times. This rearrangement joins TRBV4-2 to TRBJ2-7; TRBD1 agrees at 9 bases. Germline CDR1 is LGHNA and CDR2 is YNFKEQ. The CDR3 has 15 amino acids. Unmatched junction bases numbered 2, after V lost 0 bases and J lost 2 bases. The CDR3 is CASSQDGQGTYEQYF. The CDR3 DNA reads as TGTGCCAGCAGCCAAGACGGACAGGGGACCTACGAGCAGTACTTC.

The count of this clonotype is one. This chain links TRBV7-9 with TRBJ2-3; 9 bases match TRBD1. Germline CDR1 SEHNR, CDR2 FQNEAQ (reference sequence). The CDR3 totals 16 residues. The junction had 5 bases not matched to a gene; V was cut back by 3 bases and J by 1 base. Written as DNA, the CDR3 is TGTGCCAGCAGCTTGATCCGGGACAGGGGCACAGATACGCAGTATTTT. Translating it yields CASSLIRDRGTDTQYF. Full variable domain (rest looked up from reference TRBV7-9 and TRBJ2-3): DTGVSQNPRHKITKRGQNVTFRCDPISEHNRLYWYRQTLGQGPEFLTYFQNEAQLEKSRLLSDRFSAERPKGSFSTLEIQRTEQGDSAMYLCASSLIRDRGTDTQYFGPGTRLTVL.

V usage is TRBV20-1 and J usage is TRBJ1-2; 11 nucleotides agree with TRBD1. The CDR3 is 16 residues long. Trimming removed 6 bases from V and 3 bases from J; junction bases left unmatched: 12. CDR1 is DFQATT, CDR2 SNEGSKA, per germline (reference sequence). The CDR3 here is CSARTADRGRDYGYTF. The CDR3 DNA reads TGCAGTGCCCGCACCGCGGACAGGGGGCGAGACTATGGCTACACCTTC.

The gene calls are TRBV6-1 and TRBJ1-1; tentative D call: TRBD1 (5 bases). Germline-derived CDR1 and CDR2 are MNHNS and SASEGT. V lost 8 bases and J lost 4, with 14 bases in between. CDR3 length: 13 amino acids. This CDR3 reads CASSDTGGTEAFF. The CDR3 DNA reads TGTGCCAGCTCCGACACGGGGGGCACTGAAGCTTTCTTT.

This chain joins TRBV7-6 and TRBJ2-1; D not resolved. Germline CDR1 reads SGHVS; CDR2 reads FNYEAQ. Trimming removed 1 base at V and 4 bases at J, with 8 bases between. The CDR3 has 14 amino acids. CDR3 DNA sequence: TGTGCCAGCAGCTTAGATGGCACTTACAATGAGCAGTTCTTC. Translation gives CASSLDGTYNEQFF.

The chain joins TRBV12-3 or TRBV12-4 to TRBJ2-3; D unresolved. The CDR3 sequence is 10 residues long. V was shortened by 2 bases and J by 7 bases, with 1 base between the two germline ends. The CDR3: CASSLNTQYF. The CDR3, as DNA: TGTGCCAGCAGTTTAAATACGCAGTATTTT.

This clonotype was observed at least ten times. The chain is built from TRBV7-2 and TRBJ2-3; 13 nucleotides match TRBD2. CDR1 is SGHTA, CDR2 FQGNSA, per germline. V trimming: 5 bases; J trimming: 4 bases; junction bases outside the gene matches: 3. This CDR3 spans 15 amino acids. CDR3: CASSVTSGGADTQYF. In DNA form, the CDR3 reads TGTGCCAGCAGCGTCACTAGCGGGGGGGCAGATACGCAGTATTTT.

The rearrangement joins TRBV28 to TRBJ2-1, with a weak D call TRBD1 (5 bases). The CDR3 extends over 13 amino acids. The V end lost 3 bases, the J end lost 6 bases, and 9 bases lay between the germline ends. CDR1 and CDR2 from the germline V gene are MDHEN and SYDVKM. The CDR3 reads CASSFPQGNEQFF. The CDR3 nucleotides are TGTGCCAGCAGTTTCCCTCAGGGCAATGAGCAGTTCTTC. Supplemented by reference TRBV28 and TRBJ2-1, the full variable domain reads DVKVTQSSRYLVKRTGEKVFLECVQDMDHENMFWYRQDPGLGLRLIYFSYDVKMKEKGDIPEGYSVSREKKERFSLILESASTNQTSMYLCASSFPQGNEQFFGPGTRLTVL.

The chain couples TRBV12-3 or TRBV12-4 to TRBJ1-3; D is uncertain. The CDR3 has 14 amino acids. V was pared by 3 bases and J by 0 bases, with 6 bases between. The CDR3 nucleotides are TGTGCCAGCAGTTTTAGAAACTCTGGAAACACCATATATTTT. Its translation is CASSFRNSGNTIYF.